This TCR beta chain appears in the sequencing data of a study of human T cells and chemical hapten exposure. Germline assignment: CDR1 DFQATT and CDR2 SNEGSKA (reference sequence). Trimming stripped 5 bases from V and 4 bases from J, with 18 bases between. This CDR3 is built from 14 residues. One entry per CDR3 protein, called by TCRdb with MiXCR from the RACE reads. The sample comprises over 75,000 distinct CDR3 sequences, roughly 7.2% of which are singletons, and about 1.4% rests with the top ten. As to time point: patch test 1, 2 weeks after DPC sensitization. Treatment denoted: therapeutic diphenylcyclopropenone sensitization with weekly scalp DPC. This clonotype was counted ten times or more.

Sequenced material: whole blood, taken in connection with sensitization to the hapten diphenylcyclopropenone (DPC). The chain has TRBV20-1 and TRBJ2-7, with no clear D. This receptor was obtained from a woman aged 30 to 39 with alopecia areata. Some clones in this sample may be carry-over from other donors' samples. The DNA of the CDR3 is TGCAGTGCTGGCAGATATGATCCCGGTTACGAGCAGTACTTC. Amino acids: CSAGRYDPGYEQYF.